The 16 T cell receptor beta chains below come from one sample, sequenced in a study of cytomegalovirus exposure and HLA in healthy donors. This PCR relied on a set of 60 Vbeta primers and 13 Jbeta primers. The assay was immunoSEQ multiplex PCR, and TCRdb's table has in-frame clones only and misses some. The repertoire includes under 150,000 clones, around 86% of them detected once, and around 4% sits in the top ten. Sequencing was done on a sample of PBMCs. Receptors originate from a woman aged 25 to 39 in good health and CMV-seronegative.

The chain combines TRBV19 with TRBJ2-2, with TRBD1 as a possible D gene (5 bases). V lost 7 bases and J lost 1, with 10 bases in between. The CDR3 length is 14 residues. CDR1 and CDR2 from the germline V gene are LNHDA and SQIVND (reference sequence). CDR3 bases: TGTGCCAGTAAGGCAGGGCGGAACACCGGGGAGCTGTTTTTT. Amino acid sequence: CASKAGRNTGELFF. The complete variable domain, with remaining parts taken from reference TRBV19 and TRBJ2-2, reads DGGITQSPKYLFRKEGQNVTLSCEQNLNHDAMYWYRQDPGQGLRLIYYSQIVNDFQKGDIAEGYSVSREKKESFPLTVTSAQKNPTAFYLCASKAGRNTGELFFGEGSRLTVL.

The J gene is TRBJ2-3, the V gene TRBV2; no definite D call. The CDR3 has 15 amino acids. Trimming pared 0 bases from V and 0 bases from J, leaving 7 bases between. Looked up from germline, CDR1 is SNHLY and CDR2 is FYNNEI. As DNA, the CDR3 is TGTGCCAGCAGTGAAGCCTACCCTAGCACAGATACGCAGTATTTT. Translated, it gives CASSEAYPSTDTQYF.

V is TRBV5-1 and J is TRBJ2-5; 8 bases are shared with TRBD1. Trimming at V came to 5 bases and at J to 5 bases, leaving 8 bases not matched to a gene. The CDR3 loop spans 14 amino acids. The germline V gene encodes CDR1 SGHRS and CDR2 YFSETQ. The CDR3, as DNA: TGCGCCAGCAGAGCCGGGACAGGAGGTGAGACCCAGTACTTC. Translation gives CASRAGTGGETQYF.

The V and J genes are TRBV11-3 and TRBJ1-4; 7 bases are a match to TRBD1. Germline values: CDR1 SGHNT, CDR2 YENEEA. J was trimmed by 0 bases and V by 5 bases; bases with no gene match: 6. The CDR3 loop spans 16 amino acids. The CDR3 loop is CASSPHRGATNEKLFF. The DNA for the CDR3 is TGTGCCAGCAGCCCGCACAGGGGCGCAACTAATGAAAAACTGTTTTTT. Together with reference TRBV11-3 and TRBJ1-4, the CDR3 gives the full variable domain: EAGVVQSPRYKIIEKKQPVAFWCNPISGHNTLYWYLQNLGQGPELLIRYENEEAVDDSQLPKDRFSAERLKGVDSTLKIQPAELGDSAVYLCASSPHRGATNEKLFFGSGTQLSVL.

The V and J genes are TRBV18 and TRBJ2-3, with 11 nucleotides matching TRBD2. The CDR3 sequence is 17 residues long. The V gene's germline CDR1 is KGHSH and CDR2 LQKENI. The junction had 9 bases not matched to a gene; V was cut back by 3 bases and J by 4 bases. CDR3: CASSPKTSGSWPDTQYF. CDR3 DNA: TGTGCCAGCTCACCGAAAACTAGCGGGAGTTGGCCAGATACGCAGTATTTT.

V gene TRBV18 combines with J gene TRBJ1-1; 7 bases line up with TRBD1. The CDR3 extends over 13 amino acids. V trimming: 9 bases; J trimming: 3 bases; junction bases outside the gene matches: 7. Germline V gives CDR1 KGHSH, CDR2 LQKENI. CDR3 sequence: CASLRGPDTEAFF. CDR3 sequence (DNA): TGTGCCAGTCTTAGGGGGCCCGACACTGAAGCTTTCTTT.

CDR3 sequence (DNA): TGTGCCTGGAGTGGGCAGGGGGAAAAACTGTTTTTT. Translated, it gives CAWSGQGEKLFF. The chain couples TRBV30 to TRBJ1-4, with D maybe TRBD1 (6 bases). This CDR3 has 12 residues. V was cut by 1 base and J by 8 bases, with 8 bases left in between. In germline, CDR1 is GTSNPN, CDR2 SVGIG (reference sequence).

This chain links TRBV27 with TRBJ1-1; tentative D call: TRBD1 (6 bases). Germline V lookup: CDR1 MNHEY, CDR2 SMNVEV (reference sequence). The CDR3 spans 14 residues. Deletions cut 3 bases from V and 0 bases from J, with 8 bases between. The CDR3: CASSFGQMNTEAFF. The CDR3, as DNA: TGTGCCAGCAGTTTCGGACAGATGAACACTGAAGCTTTCTTT.

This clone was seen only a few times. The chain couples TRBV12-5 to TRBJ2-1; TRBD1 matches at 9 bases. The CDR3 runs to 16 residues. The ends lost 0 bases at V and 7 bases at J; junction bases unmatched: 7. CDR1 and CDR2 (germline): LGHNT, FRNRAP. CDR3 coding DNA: TGTGCTAGTGGTTTGGTTGACAGGGGGTTTCGGAATGAGCAGTTCTTC. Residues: CASGLVDRGFRNEQFF. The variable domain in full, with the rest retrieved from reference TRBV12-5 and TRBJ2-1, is DARVTQTPRHKVTEMGQEVTMRCQPILGHNTVFWYRQTMMQGLELLAYFRNRAPLDDSGMPKDRFSAEMPDATLATLKIQPSEPRDSAVYFCASGLVDRGFRNEQFFGPGTRLTVL.

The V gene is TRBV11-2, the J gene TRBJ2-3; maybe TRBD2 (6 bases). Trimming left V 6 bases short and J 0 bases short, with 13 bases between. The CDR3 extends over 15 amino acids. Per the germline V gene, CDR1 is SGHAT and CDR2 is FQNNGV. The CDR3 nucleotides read TGTGCCAGCAGTCCCCGCGGGGCGAGCACAGATACGCAGTATTTT. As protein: CASSPRGASTDTQYF.

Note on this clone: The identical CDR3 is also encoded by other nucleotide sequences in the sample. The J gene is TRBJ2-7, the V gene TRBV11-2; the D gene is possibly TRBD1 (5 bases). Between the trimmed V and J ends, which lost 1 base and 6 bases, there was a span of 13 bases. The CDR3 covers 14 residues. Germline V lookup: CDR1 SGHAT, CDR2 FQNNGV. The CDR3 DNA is TGTGCCAGCAGCTTAGTTGAAGGGGTGGGCGAGCAGTACTTC. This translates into CASSLVEGVGEQYF.

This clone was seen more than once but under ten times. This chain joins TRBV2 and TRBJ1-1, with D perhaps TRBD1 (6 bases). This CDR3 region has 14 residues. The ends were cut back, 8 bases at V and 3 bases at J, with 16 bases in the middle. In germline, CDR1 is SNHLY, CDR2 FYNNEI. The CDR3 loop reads CASAPGAGHTEAFF. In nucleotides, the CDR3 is TGTGCCAGCGCCCCAGGGGCCGGACACACTGAAGCTTTCTTT.

The CDR3 DNA follows: TGCACCAGCAGCCCCCACCGGGAGGGTGAGCAGTTCTTC. Its translation: CTSSPHREGEQFF. This chain connects TRBV1 to TRBJ2-1; whether TRBD2, the table's D call, matches the DNA was not checked. TRBV1 constitutes a pseudogene. CDR3 length: 13 amino acids.

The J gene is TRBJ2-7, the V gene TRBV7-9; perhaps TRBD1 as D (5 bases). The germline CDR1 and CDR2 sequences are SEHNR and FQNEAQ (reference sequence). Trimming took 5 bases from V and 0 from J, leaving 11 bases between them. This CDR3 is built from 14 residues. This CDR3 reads CASSSPRVSYEQYF. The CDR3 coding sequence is TGTGCCAGCAGCAGCCCCAGGGTCTCCTACGAGCAGTACTTC. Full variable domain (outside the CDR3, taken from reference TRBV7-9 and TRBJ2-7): DTGVSQNPRHKITKRGQNVTFRCDPISEHNRLYWYRQTLGQGPEFLTYFQNEAQLEKSRLLSDRFSAERPKGSFSTLEIQRTEQGDSAMYLCASSSPRVSYEQYFGPGTRLTVT.

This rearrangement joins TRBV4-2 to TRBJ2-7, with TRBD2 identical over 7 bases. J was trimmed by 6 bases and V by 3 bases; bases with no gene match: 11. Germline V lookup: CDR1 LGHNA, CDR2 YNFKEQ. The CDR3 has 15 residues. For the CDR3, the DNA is TGTGCCAGCAGCCACCCCTCGGCGGGAGTTGGCGAGCAGTACTTC. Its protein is CASSHPSAGVGEQYF.

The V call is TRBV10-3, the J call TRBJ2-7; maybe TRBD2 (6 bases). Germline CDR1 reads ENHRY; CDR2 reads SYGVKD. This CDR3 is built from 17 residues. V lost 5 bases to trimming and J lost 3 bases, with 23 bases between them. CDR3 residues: CAISTRFIAESYYEQYF. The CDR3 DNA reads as TGTGCCATCAGTACTAGATTTATAGCGGAATCCTACTACGAGCAGTACTTC.